The entry below gives a single T cell receptor beta chain sequence along with its context. Its target antigen remains unknown. Per-base quality was not reported, and no clone a single base away is much larger than it. Library preparation was by the immunoSEQ multiplex PCR assay. The multiplex PCR relied on a mix of 60 forward primers for TCR Vbeta segments and 13 reverse primers for TCR Jbeta segments. The CDR3 region of rearranged TCR beta genes was amplified from genomic DNA with a multiplex PCR assay. The amplified TCR beta libraries were sequenced on the Illumina HiSeq System as 87-base-pair reads. The source study handled its data this way. Across the 600 to 700 repertoires, a later analysis counted approximately 75 million unique TCR beta chains, around 11 million of which were shared by at least two donors. Raw reads were error-corrected and collapsed into unique sequences by a nearest-neighbor algorithm in which closely related sequences were merged to remove PCR and sequencing errors. V, D and J gene segments were assigned by aligning CDR3 sequences to IMGT reference sequences. Each retained sequence needed at least a six-nucleotide match to both a V gene segment and a J gene segment. Rearrangements were called productive when the CDR3 lacked stop codons and stayed in frame with V and J; all others were non-productive. CDR3 was defined according to IMGT convention as the region running from the second conserved V-encoded cysteine to the conserved J-encoded phenylalanine. The earlier analysis of some 540 of the donors excluded any sequence lacking an unambiguous match to a single V gene segment. An earlier analysis of several hundred of the donors called V segments functional above 56.7% productive rearrangements and segregating when the between-donor standard deviation exceeded 5%. A statistical classification framework was built for diagnosing cytomegalovirus status from the catalog of TCR beta chain sequences. A later analysis assigned V and J genes by comparing TCR nucleotide sequences with IMGT/GENE-DB human TR gene sequences. Using the TCRdist pipeline, a later analysis assigned CDR3 sequences along with most-parsimonious VDJ recombination scenarios. In a later analysis, each TCR beta chain was defined by its CDR3 amino acid sequence together with its V-gene family, and reads without a unique V-gene family were excluded. In a later analysis, several hundred highly shared, low-generation-probability nucleotide sequences were removed to address suspected cross-contamination and a sequencing artifact. In a later analysis, a clonal expansion index for each public chain was calculated from normalized within-repertoire ranks of inferred template counts. Generation probabilities in a later analysis came from a VDJ recombination model fitted to out-of-frame rearrangements, and those results were checked against IGoR. A later analysis scored TCR-TCR, TCR-HLA and TCR-CMV co-occurrence with hypergeometric tests, applying a repertoire-size bias correction to TCR pairs. To estimate false discovery rates, a later analysis permuted the HLA or CMV assignments 20 times. A later analysis grouped co-occurring TCRs with DBSCAN, adding TCRdist sequence similarity when clustering within HLA-allele-positive subsets. Repertoires with fewer than 30,000 or more than 120,000 public chains, plus five repertoires with anomalous nucleotide sharing, were excluded from co-occurrence clustering. Here the immuneACCESS table is served through TCRdb, limited to in-frame sequences with V and J called. Missing clones are a known gap in these copies; in checked studies unresolved V genes cover under half, and the rest lacks a known reason. The V and J calls and clone size are taken from that table; D and trimming were inferred from the DNA. This sample lists about 150,000 clones; around 80% were detected once. The ten most abundant clones make up around 1.4% of the sample.

The cohort comprised some 680 healthy bone marrow donors. All cohort members were sampled while nominally healthy, although unrecorded immune exposures were likely present. The donor was CMV seronegative and was included in the group of 352 seronegative cohort members. Each donor provided a peripheral blood sample, and peripheral blood mononuclear cells were used for TCR beta sequencing. The Qiagen DNeasy Blood Extraction Kit was used to extract genomic DNA from the blood cell samples. These data are taken from a study of cytomegalovirus exposure and HLA in healthy donors (dated by TCRdb to about 2017). Background for the entire study: In an earlier analysis of several hundred of the donors, 276 Gb of sequence data and just under 120 million unique TCR beta sequences from about 190 million T cells were reported. High-throughput TCR immunosequencing, statistical association of individual TCRs with disease status, and machine learning were combined to predict cytomegalovirus infection status. In an earlier analysis of a few hundred of the donors, high-throughput TCR beta sequencing was used to judge whether each TCR beta V gene segment behaved as functional or pseudogenic. A later analysis re-examined previously published TCR beta repertoires from hundreds of donors and added high-resolution HLA genotyping to investigate patterns of TCR occurrence. Roughly 300 gigabases of sequencing data and 78 million or so unique TCR sequences were included in an early release covering around 600 HLA-typed donors. The study used immunosequencing to profile the T cell repertoires of 670 or so subjects and linked those repertoires to cytomegalovirus serostatus. Across approximately 400 genotyped donors of the cohort, an average of approximately 240,000 unique TCR beta nucleotide sequences per donor were sequenced, and around 19% of those sequences were non-productive. Both class I and class II loci were covered by HLA typing, at four-digit resolution. Genome-wide SNP genotypes for about 65% of the 666 donors were used in a later genetic analysis, which treated that subset as a discovery cohort. Every discovery cohort repertoire had been produced on one sequencing platform. Donor age, sex, ethnicity and CMV serostatus were compiled together with the repertoire data. A separate validation cohort of over 95 different subjects was used in addition to the roughly 670-subject first cohort. Of the approximately 370 genotyped donors, more than 75% were placed in the genetic ancestry cluster associated with self-reported Caucasian donors. The study aimed to test whether signatures of past pathogen exposure could be identified by cataloging public T cell receptors. Typing coverage differed by locus: A, B, C, DRB1 and DQB1 were typed in about 620-630 donors, DQA1 in approximately 520, DPA1 in over 600, and DPB1 in about 450. The later analysis used no new phenotypic data to find candidate immune exposures, relying instead on TCR beta sequences and their occurrence across donors. Because of strong linkage in the cohort, four to six DR-DQ haplotypes were treated as single units for association and clustering. Points the paper makes about the study in general: Linkage disequilibrium might explain the correlated functional status among segregating V segments, but an unknown experimental factor could not be excluded. Some IMGT-functional V segments, including TRBV6-2 and TRBV6-3, could not be distinguished by the 87-base-pair reads and were therefore excluded. Sequencing depth was assumed to be roughly uniform across donors in the presence/absence analyses, though that assumption may not hold. A cluster of highly shared sequence variants was judged likely to be a technical artifact of the sequencing pipeline. In the study, approximately 160 TCR beta chains were listed as associated with cytomegalovirus. A later analysis found that HLA-associated TCR beta chains were more clonally expanded and had lower generation probabilities than equally common non-associated chains. It was suggested by the authors that the approach could potentially be generalized to other disease states and immunological phenotypes. V-gene and J-gene trimming of TCR beta chains was associated with a missense DCLRE1C variant in a later genetic analysis, and the association was replicated in an independent cohort. Three of the identified cytomegalovirus-associated TCR beta chains were confirmed in vitro to be specific for cytomegalovirus antigens. A further reported finding was that TCR beta sequences accurately predicted the HLA-A and HLA-B alleles for most subjects in the first cohort. In an earlier analysis of fewer than 700 of the donors, most TCR beta V segments appeared in productive rearrangements about 87% or about 30% of the time, broadly matching IMGT annotations. This cohort had only TCR beta chains sequenced, and the lack of alpha or paired-chain data limited which features could be detected. When HLA alleles, especially DR and DQ, strongly co-occurred, attributing TCR associations to individual alleles was difficult. About 17 rarely observed V segments, including chromosome 9 orphons, were excluded from the earlier analysis of almost 600 of the donors because counts were too low. In both the original and validation cohorts, the classifier was reported to diagnose cytomegalovirus status with high specificity and sensitivity. Several of the top co-occurrence clusters appeared to be linked to parvovirus B19, influenza, CMV and Epstein-Barr virus, according to a later analysis. Most CMV-associated TCR beta chains appeared to be HLA-restricted in a later analysis, and the HLA associations seemed to be driven largely by CMV exposure. Because HLA typing was unavailable for some donors at each locus, only the typed subset was used in association tests. While some public TCRs were present in many individuals, most TCR sequences turned up only very rarely across donors. In a later analysis, TCR association rates were found to vary across HLA loci, with the most associated TCRs seen for DRB1 alleles and the fewest for HLA-C alleles. Immune exposure information for the cohort was limited to CMV serostatus. Compared with the roughly 700-donor mean, donors in an Asian-associated ancestry cluster had fewer N-insertions in productive TCRs, according to a later genetic analysis. A later analysis associated about 18,000 TCR beta sequences with specific HLA alleles at a false discovery rate of 0.05.

At the junction V is shortened by 6 bases and J by 6 bases, with 17 bases in between. The CDR3 sequence holds 15 residues, the cysteine and phenylalanine included. Here the CDR3 DNA is all that survives: 45 bases in frame from base 1. Sequences MNHNY (CDR1) and SVGAGI (CDR2) are obtained from the germline V gene (reference sequence). The chain joins TRBV6-6 to TRBJ2-2; confidence is insufficient to name the D gene. Sequencing was performed on PBMCs. This clonotype was obtained from a male donor in good health and CMV-seronegative. The CDR3 is CASSQASWHAGELFF. The sequence in DNA is TGTGCCAGCAGCCAGGCATCCTGGCACGCCGGGGAGCTGTTTTTT.